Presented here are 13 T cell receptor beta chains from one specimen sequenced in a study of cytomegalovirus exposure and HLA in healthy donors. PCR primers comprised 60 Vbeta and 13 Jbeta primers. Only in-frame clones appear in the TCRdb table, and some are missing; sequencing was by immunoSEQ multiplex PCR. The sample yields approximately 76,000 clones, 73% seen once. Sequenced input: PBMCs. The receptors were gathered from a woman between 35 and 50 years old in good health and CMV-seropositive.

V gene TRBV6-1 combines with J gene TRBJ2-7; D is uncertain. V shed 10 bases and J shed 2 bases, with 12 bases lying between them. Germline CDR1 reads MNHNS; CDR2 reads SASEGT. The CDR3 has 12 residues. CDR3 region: CATDGQAYEQYF. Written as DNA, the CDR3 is TGTGCCACCGATGGCCAGGCCTACGAGCAGTACTTC.

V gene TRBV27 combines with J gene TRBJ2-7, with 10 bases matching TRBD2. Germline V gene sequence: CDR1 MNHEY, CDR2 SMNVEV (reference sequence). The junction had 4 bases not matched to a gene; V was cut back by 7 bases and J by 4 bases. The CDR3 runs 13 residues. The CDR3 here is CASNPSGGYEQYF. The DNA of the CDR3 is TGTGCCAGCAATCCTAGCGGGGGTTACGAGCAGTACTTC.

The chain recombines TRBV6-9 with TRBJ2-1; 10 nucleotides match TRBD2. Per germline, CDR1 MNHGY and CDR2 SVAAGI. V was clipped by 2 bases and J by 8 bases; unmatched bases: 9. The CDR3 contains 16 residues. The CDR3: CASSYAGTSDPHEQFF. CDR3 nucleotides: TGTGCCAGCAGTTATGCGGGGACTAGCGATCCCCATGAGCAGTTCTTC.

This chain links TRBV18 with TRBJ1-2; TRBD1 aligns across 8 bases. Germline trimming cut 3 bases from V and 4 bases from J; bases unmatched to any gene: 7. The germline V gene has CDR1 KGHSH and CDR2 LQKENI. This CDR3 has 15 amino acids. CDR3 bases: TGTGCCAGCTCACCCCAGGGGGCTCCTCCCTATGGCTACACCTTC. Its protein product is CASSPQGAPPYGYTF. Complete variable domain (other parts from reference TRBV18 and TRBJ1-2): NAGVMQNPRHLVRRRGQEARLRCSPMKGHSHVYWYRQLPEEGLKFMVYLQKENIIDESGMPKERFSAEFPKEGPSILRIQQVVRGDSAAYFCASSPQGAPPYGYTFGSGTRLTVV.

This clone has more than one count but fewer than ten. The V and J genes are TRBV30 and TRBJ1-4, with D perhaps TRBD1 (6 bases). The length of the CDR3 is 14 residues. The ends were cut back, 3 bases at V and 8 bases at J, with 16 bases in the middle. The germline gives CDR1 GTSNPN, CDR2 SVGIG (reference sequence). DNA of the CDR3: TGTGCCTGGAGCGGAAAGGGGGTGGGCGAAAAACTGTTTTTT. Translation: CAWSGKGVGEKLFF.

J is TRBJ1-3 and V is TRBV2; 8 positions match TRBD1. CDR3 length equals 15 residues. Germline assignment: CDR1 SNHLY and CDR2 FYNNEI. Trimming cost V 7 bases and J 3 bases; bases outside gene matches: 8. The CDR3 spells CASTGQEKYGNTIYF. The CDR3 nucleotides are TGTGCCAGCACGGGACAGGAAAAGTATGGAAACACCATATATTTT.

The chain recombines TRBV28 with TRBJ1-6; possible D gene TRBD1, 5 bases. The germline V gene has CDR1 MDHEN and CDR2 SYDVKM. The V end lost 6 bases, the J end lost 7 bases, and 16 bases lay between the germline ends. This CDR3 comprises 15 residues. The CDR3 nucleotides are TGTGCCAGCAGCTGGCTCTGGGCAGGGAATTCACCCCTCCACTTT. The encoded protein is CASSWLWAGNSPLHF.

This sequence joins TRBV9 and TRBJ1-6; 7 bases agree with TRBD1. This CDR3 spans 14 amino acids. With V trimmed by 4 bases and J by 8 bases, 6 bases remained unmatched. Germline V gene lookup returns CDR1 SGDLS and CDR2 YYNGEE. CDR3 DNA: TGTGCCAGCAGCCTCGAGGGGGCGGATTCACCCCTCCACTTT. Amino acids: CASSLEGADSPLHF.

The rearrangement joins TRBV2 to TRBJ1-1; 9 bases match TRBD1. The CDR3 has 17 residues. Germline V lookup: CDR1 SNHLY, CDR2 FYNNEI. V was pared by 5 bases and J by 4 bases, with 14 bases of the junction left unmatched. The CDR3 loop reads CASSRTGAAGGVTEAFF. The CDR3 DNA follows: TGTGCCAGCAGTCGGACAGGGGCAGCGGGTGGTGTCACTGAAGCTTTCTTT. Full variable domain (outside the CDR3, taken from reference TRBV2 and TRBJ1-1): EPEVTQTPSHQVTQMGQEVILRCVPISNHLYFYWYRQILGQKVEFLVSFYNNEISEKSEIFDDQFSVERPDGSNFTLKIRSTKLEDSAMYFCASSRTGAAGGVTEAFFGQGTRLTVV.

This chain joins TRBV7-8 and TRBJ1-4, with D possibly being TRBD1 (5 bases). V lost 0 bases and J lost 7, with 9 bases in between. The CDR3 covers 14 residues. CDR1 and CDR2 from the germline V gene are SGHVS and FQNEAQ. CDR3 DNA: TGTGCCAGCAGCTTAGCTAGGGGCGGTGAAAAACTGTTTTTT. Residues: CASSLARGGEKLFF. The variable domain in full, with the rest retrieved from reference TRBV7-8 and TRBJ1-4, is GAGVSQSPRYKVAKRGQDVALRCDPISGHVSLFWYQQALGQGPEFLTYFQNEAQLDKSGLPSDRFFAERPEGSVSTLKIQRTQQEDSAVYLCASSLARGGEKLFFGSGTQLSVL.

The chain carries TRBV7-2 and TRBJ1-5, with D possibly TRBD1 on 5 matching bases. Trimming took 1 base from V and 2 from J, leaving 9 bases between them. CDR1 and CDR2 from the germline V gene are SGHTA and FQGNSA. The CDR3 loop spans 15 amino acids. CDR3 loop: CASSLVGQGNQPQHF. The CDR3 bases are TGTGCCAGCAGCTTAGTGGGGCAGGGCAATCAGCCCCAGCATTTT.

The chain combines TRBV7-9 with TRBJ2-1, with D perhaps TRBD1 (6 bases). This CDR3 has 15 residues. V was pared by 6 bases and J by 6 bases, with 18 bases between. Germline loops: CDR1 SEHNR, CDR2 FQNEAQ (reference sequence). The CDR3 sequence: CASRSRGPVFNEQFF. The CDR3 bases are TGTGCCAGCAGGAGCAGGGGTCCCGTTTTCAATGAGCAGTTCTTC.

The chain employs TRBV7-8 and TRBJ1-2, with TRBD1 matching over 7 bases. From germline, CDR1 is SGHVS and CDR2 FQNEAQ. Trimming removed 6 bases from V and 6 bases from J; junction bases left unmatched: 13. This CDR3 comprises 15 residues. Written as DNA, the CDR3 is TGTGCCAGCAGGGAGGTGGGACAGTCTTTTCATGGCTACACCTTC. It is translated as CASREVGQSFHGYTF.